Given below is one T cell receptor (beta chain) in context. The antigen this receptor binds is unknown. Per-base quality was not reported, and no clone a single base away is much larger than it. The data stem from a study of patients and donors after allogeneic stem cell transplantation (dated by TCRdb to the early 2020s). The protocol used for the library was RT-PCR. Sequencing was carried out with a NextSeq 550. Through fastp at Q25 and MiXCR, TCRdb rebuilt clones from the public reads, retaining in-frame beta chains. Rows are combined by CDR3 protein, so each entry shows the most common genes and DNA. This sample gives hundreds of thousands of distinct CDR3 sequences in total; about a sixth of them show up just once. The leading ten clones occupy roughly 7.2% of the sample. The germline V gene (reference sequence) sets CDR1 to GTSNPN and CDR2 to SVGIG. From cysteine to phenylalanine, the CDR3 is 12 amino acids long. Only CDR3 DNA remains: 36 bases, in frame from the first base. V loses 2 bases, J loses 4 bases, and the germline ends lie 8 bases apart.

The sequenced sample consisted of blood, either unsorted or a sorted T cell fraction (not recorded which). The chain is assembled from TRBV30 and TRBJ1-2, and perhaps TRBD1 as D gene, on 5 matching bases. This TCR came from a human donor who was either an allogeneic HSCT recipient or a stem cell or donor lymphocyte infusion donor (not recorded which). It is not recorded whose cells these are; they may come from a transplant donor. The nucleotide sequence reads TGTGCCTGGAGTTCCGGGGGCTATGGCTACACCTTC. Translation gives CAWSSGGYGYTF.